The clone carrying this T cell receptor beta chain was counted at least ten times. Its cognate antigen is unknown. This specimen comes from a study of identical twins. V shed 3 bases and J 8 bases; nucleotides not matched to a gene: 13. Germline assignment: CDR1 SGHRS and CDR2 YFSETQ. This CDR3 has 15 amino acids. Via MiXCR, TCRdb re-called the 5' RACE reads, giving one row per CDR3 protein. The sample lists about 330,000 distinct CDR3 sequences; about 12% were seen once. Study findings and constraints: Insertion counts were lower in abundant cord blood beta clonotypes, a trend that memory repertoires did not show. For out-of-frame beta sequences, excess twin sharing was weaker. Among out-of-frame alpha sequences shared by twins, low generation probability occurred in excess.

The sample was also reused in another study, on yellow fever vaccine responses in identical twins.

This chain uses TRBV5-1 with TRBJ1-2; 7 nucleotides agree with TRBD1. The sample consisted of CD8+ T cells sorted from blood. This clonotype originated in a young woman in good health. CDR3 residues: CASSSTDRYRGGYTF. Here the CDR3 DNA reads TGCGCCAGCAGCTCGACGGACAGATACAGGGGAGGCTACACCTTC.